A single sample is the source of the 21 T cell receptor beta chains below, sequenced in a study of CD8+ T cells in alopecia areata. Treatment here: oral pan-JAK inhibitor, 5-10 mg twice daily. Reverse transcription of extracted RNA yielded cDNA, which provided the sequencing template. Measured with immunoSEQ multiplex PCR; TCRdb has only the in-frame clones, and not every one. Found here are more than 90,000 clones, roughly three fifths of them singletons; the top ten hold around a sixth. The sequencing here drew on CD8+ T cells sorted from blood, taken at week 4, from a patient treated with tofacitinib. Every receptor here comes from a human donor with alopecia areata.

At least ten counts were recorded for this clone. The V and J genes are TRBV9 and TRBJ2-6, with no clear D. Trimming removed 3 bases from V and 1 base from J, with 5 bases in between. Germline CDR1 SGDLS, CDR2 YYNGEE. The CDR3 is 14 amino acids. The CDR3 DNA is TGTGCCAGCAGCGGGCAATCTGGGGCCAACGTCCTGACTTTC. Amino acids: CASSGQSGANVLTF.

The chain couples TRBV29-1 to TRBJ2-5; 9 bases agree with TRBD2. CDR3 length: 14 amino acids. Germline values: CDR1 SQVTM, CDR2 ANQGSEA. Germline trimming cut 4 bases from V and 7 bases from J; bases unmatched to any gene: 10. As DNA, the CDR3 is TGCAGCGTTGTGATCGCGGGGGGGCCTGGGACCCAGTACTTC. Its protein is CSVVIAGGPGTQYF.

V gene TRBV28 combines with J gene TRBJ1-1; D gene unclear. This CDR3 contains 12 residues. The germline gives CDR1 MDHEN, CDR2 SYDVKM. V lost 5 bases and J lost 6, with 10 bases in between. CDR3 protein: CASSPNSAEAFF. CDR3 bases: TGTGCCAGCAGTCCGAACTCGGCTGAAGCTTTCTTT.

The chain couples TRBV9 to TRBJ2-7; no clear D. The CDR3 sequence is 14 residues long. Trimming left V 0 bases short and J 0 bases short, with 7 bases between. The germline V gene has CDR1 SGDLS and CDR2 YYNGEE. Written as DNA, the CDR3 is TGTGCCAGCAGCGTAGGACCTAGCTCCTACGAGCAGTACTTC. Translation: CASSVGPSSYEQYF.

The CDR3 nucleotides read TGTGCCAGCAGCGGGGGACAAGGCACCGGGGAGCTGTTTTTT. This sequence encodes CASSGGQGTGELFF. The chain uses TRBV2 and TRBJ2-2; D may match TRBD1 or TRBD2 (6 bases each). This CDR3 has 14 amino acids. Between the trimmed V and J ends, which lost 6 bases and 4 bases, there was a span of 12 bases. CDR1 and CDR2 from the germline V gene are SNHLY and FYNNEI.

The genes are TRBV4-3 and TRBJ1-5, with a tentative D call TRBD1 (5 bases). Germline assignment: CDR1 LGHNA and CDR2 YSLEER. This CDR3 is built from 17 residues. The V and J ends lost 0 bases and 1 base respectively, with 13 bases between them. The CDR3 sequence: CASSQDIPGRSNQPQHF. The CDR3 DNA follows: TGCGCCAGCAGCCAAGATATACCAGGGAGGAGCAATCAGCCCCAGCATTTT.

In its sample, this clone was seen a few times. The CDR3 sequence is CASRPGGATEAFF. Here the CDR3 DNA reads TGTGCCAGCCGTCCTGGGGGGGCCACTGAAGCTTTCTTT. The chain recombines TRBV6-5 with TRBJ1-1, with a possible D match to TRBD1 (6 bases). Germline V gene sequence: CDR1 MNHEY, CDR2 SVGAGI. Trimming left V 8 bases short and J 4 bases short, with 14 bases between. The CDR3 is made up of 13 amino acids.

J is TRBJ2-7 and V is TRBV4-3, with TRBD2 identical over 7 bases. The CDR3 spans 18 residues. J lost 7 bases, V lost 2 bases, and 20 bases had no gene match. Germline CDR1 reads LGHNA; CDR2 reads YSLEER. CDR3 nucleotide sequence: TGCGCCAGCAGCCAATCCATTCCCGGGACTACCGGCCGGGGGGAGCAGTACTTC. Its translation is CASSQSIPGTTGRGEQYF.

This clone was seen more than once but under ten times. This rearrangement joins TRBV25-1 to TRBJ2-1; no clear D gene. The V gene lost 6 bases and the J gene lost 4 bases, with 10 bases spanning the gap. The germline V gene encodes CDR1 MGHDK and CDR2 SYGVNS. The CDR3 covers 13 residues. CDR3 region: CASSSTPYNEQFF. The CDR3 DNA reads as TGTGCCAGCAGCTCGACACCTTACAATGAGCAGTTCTTC.

The chain employs TRBV13 and TRBJ1-3, with TRBD1 matching 9 bases. From germline, CDR1 is PRHDT and CDR2 FYEKMQ (reference sequence). The CDR3 is 15 residues long. After removal of 7 bases from V and 0 bases from J, the junction contained 4 bases not matched to a gene. CDR3 loop: CASTRDRASGNTIYF. CDR3 DNA: TGTGCCAGCACCCGGGACAGGGCCTCTGGAAACACCATATATTTT.

This chain joins TRBV6-5 and TRBJ2-5; possible D gene TRBD2, 6 bases. Germline-derived CDR1 and CDR2 are MNHEY and SVGAGI. V dropped 6 bases and J dropped 7 bases, with 9 bases sitting between them. This CDR3 is 11 amino acids long. The CDR3 loop is CASSLGGTQYF. The CDR3 DNA sequence: TGTGCCAGCAGCCTCGGGGGGACCCAGTACTTC.

The CDR3 sequence: CASGSTGGTDTQYF. The DNA for the CDR3 is TGTGCCAGCGGTAGCACCGGGGGCACAGATACGCAGTATTTT. V gene TRBV28 combines with J gene TRBJ2-3, with TRBD2 as a possible D gene (5 bases). Between the trimmed V and J ends, which lost 8 bases and 1 base, there was a span of 13 bases. CDR1 and CDR2 from the germline V gene are MDHEN and SYDVKM. The CDR3 consists of 14 residues.

On this clone itself: Distinct nucleotide sequences in the sample also encode this CDR3. The chain has TRBV27 and TRBJ1-2; D is perhaps TRBD1 (6 bases). CDR1 is MNHEY and CDR2 is SMNVEV in the germline V gene (reference sequence). V shed 6 bases and J shed 4 bases, with 9 bases lying between them. The CDR3 loop spans 12 amino acids. CDR3 sequence reads: CASRQGFYGYTF. CDR3 coding DNA: TGTGCCAGCAGACAGGGTTTCTATGGCTACACCTTC.

V usage is TRBV13 and J usage is TRBJ1-2, with 7 positions matching TRBD1. Germline values: CDR1 PRHDT, CDR2 FYEKMQ (reference sequence). Trimming took 5 bases from V and 0 from J; bases not matched to a gene: 9. The CDR3 extends over 16 amino acids. CDR3 coding DNA: TGTGCCAGCAGCCAAGGGGACAGCGATACTAACTATGGCTACACCTTC. Protein sequence: CASSQGDSDTNYGYTF. Looking up the rest from reference TRBV13 and TRBJ1-2 gives the full variable domain: AAGVIQSPRHLIKEKRETATLKCYPIPRHDTVYWYQQGPGQDPQFLISFYEKMQSDKGSIPDRFSAQQFSDYHSELNMSSLELGDSALYFCASSQGDSDTNYGYTFGSGTRLTVV.

This clone was counted a few times. The chain carries TRBV2 and TRBJ2-3; D is uncertain. This CDR3 has 12 amino acids. Looked up from germline, CDR1 is SNHLY and CDR2 is FYNNEI. The ends were cut back, 4 bases at V and 3 bases at J, with 5 bases in the middle. This CDR3 reads CASSVETDTQYF. CDR3 in DNA: TGTGCCAGCAGTGTCGAGACAGATACGCAGTATTTT.

The chain employs TRBV30 and TRBJ2-5, with D tentatively TRBD2 (6 bases). Germline assignment: CDR1 GTSNPN and CDR2 SVGIG (reference sequence). This CDR3 is built from 14 residues. V lost 5 bases to trimming and J lost 5 bases, with 18 bases between them. The CDR3 sequence: CAWALTSGGETQYF. The CDR3 nucleotides are TGTGCCTGGGCCCTTACCAGCGGAGGGGAGACCCAGTACTTC.

The chain carries TRBV7-9 and TRBJ1-2; D ambiguous. Germline loops: CDR1 SEHNR, CDR2 FQNEAQ (reference sequence). The V end lost 1 base, the J end lost 4 bases, and 10 bases lay between the germline ends. There are 14 residues in the CDR3. The CDR3 loop reads CASSLDGPGYGYTF. CDR3 nucleotides: TGTGCCAGCAGCTTAGATGGACCGGGCTATGGCTACACCTTC.

This chain links TRBV25-1 with TRBJ1-2, with D unclear. The germline V gene has CDR1 MGHDK and CDR2 SYGVNS. The CDR3 sequence is 13 residues long. V gave up 8 bases and J gave up 6 bases, with 16 bases separating them. CDR3 residues: CASLEAGNHGYTF. In DNA form, the CDR3 reads TGTGCCAGCCTCGAAGCGGGGAACCATGGCTACACCTTC.

The V gene is TRBV29-1, the J gene TRBJ2-1; 9 bases map to TRBD2. CDR1 SQVTM and CDR2 ANQGSEA come from the germline V gene. V lost 0 bases, J lost 4 bases, and 7 bases stayed unmatched. The CDR3 contains 16 residues. In nucleotides, the CDR3 is TGCAGCGTTGAAGACGTAGCGGGGGCCGAGTACAATGAGCAGTTCTTC. Its translation is CSVEDVAGAEYNEQFF.

In its sample, this clone was seen a few times. The V call is TRBV7-9, the J call TRBJ2-7; no clear D. CDR1 and CDR2 from the germline V gene are SEHNR and FQNEAQ (reference sequence). The CDR3 has 14 residues. The germline V and J ends were trimmed by 7 bases and 3 bases, with 16 bases remaining between them. The CDR3 sequence: CASNIGDNNYEQYF. Written as DNA, the CDR3 is TGTGCCAGCAACATAGGAGATAACAACTACGAGCAGTACTTC.

This CDR3 reads CATSRDSGADRISQPQHF. CDR3 DNA: TGTGCCACCAGCAGAGATTCTGGCGCGGACAGGATCAGCCAGCCCCAGCATTTT. The chain couples TRBV15 to TRBJ1-5, with TRBD1 identical over 7 bases. CDR1 and CDR2 (germline): LNHNV, YYDKDF (reference sequence). The CDR3 loop spans 18 amino acids. The V and J ends lost 0 bases and 7 bases, in that order; junction bases with no gene match: 15. Looking up the rest from reference TRBV15 and TRBJ1-5 gives the full variable domain: DAMVIQNPRYQVTQFGKPVTLSCSQTLNHNVMYWYQQKSSQAPKLLFHYYDKDFNNEADTPDNFQSRRPNTSFCFLDIRSPGLGDTAMYLCATSRDSGADRISQPQHFGDGTRLSIL.